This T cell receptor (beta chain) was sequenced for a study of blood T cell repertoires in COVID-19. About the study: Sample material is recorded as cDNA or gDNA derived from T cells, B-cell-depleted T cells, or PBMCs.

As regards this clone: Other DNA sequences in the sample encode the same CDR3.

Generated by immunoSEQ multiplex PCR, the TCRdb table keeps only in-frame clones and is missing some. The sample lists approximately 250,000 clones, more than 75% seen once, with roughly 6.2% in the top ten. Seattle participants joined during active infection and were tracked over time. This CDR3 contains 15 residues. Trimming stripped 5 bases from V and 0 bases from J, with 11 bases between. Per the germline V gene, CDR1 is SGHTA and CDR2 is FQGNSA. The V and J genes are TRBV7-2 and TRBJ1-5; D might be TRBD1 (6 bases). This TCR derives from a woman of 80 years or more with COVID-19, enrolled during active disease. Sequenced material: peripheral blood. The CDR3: CASSPTGLSNQPQHF. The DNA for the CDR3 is TGTGCCAGCAGCCCCACAGGGCTTAGCAATCAGCCCCAGCATTTT.